Each of the 27 T cell receptor beta chains below was sequenced from the same sample in a study of T-cell memory formation after mild COVID-19. TCRdb re-analysed the 5' RACE reads in MiXCR, keeping a single row per CDR3 protein. The table records 500,000 to 550,000 distinct CDR3 sequences, about a fifth of them present only once. Sequences were obtained from PBMCs or a T cell subset sorted from them (not recorded which). Receptors were obtained from an adult woman who had mild COVID-19 (a few samples of this study predate the infection). Cell type and time point are not known.

V gene TRBV12-3 or TRBV12-4 combines with J gene TRBJ2-1; D not resolved. This CDR3 is 12 amino acids long. Trimming removed 6 bases from V and 6 bases from J, with 9 bases in between. CDR3 in DNA: TGTGCCAGCAGGTCCCAGAGCAATGAGCAGTTCTTC. Translating gives CASRSQSNEQFF.

The genes are TRBV7-9 and TRBJ2-2, with 8 bases matching TRBD2. V lost 5 bases, J lost 4 bases, and 9 bases stayed unmatched. The CDR3 is made up of 16 amino acids. Looked up from germline, CDR1 is SEHNR and CDR2 is FQNEAQ (reference sequence). CDR3 protein: CASSLRTSPSTGELFF. The CDR3 bases are TGTGCCAGCAGCCTCCGGACTAGCCCAAGCACCGGGGAGCTGTTTTTT.

The gene calls are TRBV2 and TRBJ2-1; the match to TRBD1 covers 7 bases. Germline-derived CDR1 and CDR2 are SNHLY and FYNNEI. J gave up 6 bases and V 9 bases, and 14 bases lay outside the gene matches. The CDR3 totals 15 residues. The CDR3 is CARRLQGELGNEQFF. The CDR3, as DNA: TGTGCCAGGAGACTTCAGGGGGAGTTGGGCAATGAGCAGTTCTTC. Using reference TRBV2 and TRBJ2-1 for the parts outside the CDR3, the full variable domain is EPEVTQTPSHQVTQMGQEVILRCVPISNHLYFYWYRQILGQKVEFLVSFYNNEISEKSEIFDDQFSVERPDGSNFTLKIRSTKLEDSAMYFCARRLQGELGNEQFFGPGTRLTVL.

The chain combines TRBV19 with TRBJ2-3; D unclear. This CDR3 region has 11 residues. Germline CDR1 reads LNHDA; CDR2 reads SQIVND (reference sequence). The V and J ends lost 9 bases and 4 bases respectively, with 8 bases between them. CDR3: CARCGPDTQYF. The CDR3 coding sequence is TGTGCCAGGTGCGGCCCAGATACGCAGTATTTT.

This clonotype was found many times. The chain links TRBV5-1 to TRBJ2-7; the D is unclear. Per the germline V gene, CDR1 is SGHRS and CDR2 is YFSETQ. V was cut by 2 bases and J by 6 bases, with 3 bases left in between. The CDR3 has 10 amino acids. The CDR3: CASSFPEQYF. The CDR3 DNA sequence: TGCGCCAGCAGCTTCCCCGAGCAGTACTTC. The variable domain in full, completed from reference TRBV5-1 and TRBJ2-7, reads KAGVTQTPRYLIKTRGQQVTLSCSPISGHRSVSWYQQTPGQGLQFLFEYFSETQRNKGNFPGRFSGRQFSNSRSEMNVSTLELGDSALYLCASSFPEQYFGPGTRLTVT.

The chain recombines TRBV2 with TRBJ2-7; D remains unclear. CDR3 length: 13 amino acids. Deletions cut 7 bases from V and 3 bases from J, with 13 bases between. The germline CDR1 and CDR2 sequences are SNHLY and FYNNEI. CDR3 coding DNA: TGTGCCAGCACCCAGGACGGTCGCTACGAGCAGTACTTC. Residues: CASTQDGRYEQYF.

This chain uses TRBV5-1 with TRBJ1-2, with 9 bases that match TRBD1. V lost 0 bases to trimming and J lost 3 bases; unmatched junction nucleotides: 6. The germline V gene has CDR1 SGHRS and CDR2 YFSETQ. The length of the CDR3 is 16 residues. CDR3 sequence reads: CASSLAEWTGDYGYTF. The DNA of the CDR3 is TGCGCCAGCAGCTTGGCCGAATGGACAGGGGACTATGGCTACACCTTC.

The rearrangement joins TRBV21-1 to TRBJ2-1. TRBV21-1 is a pseudogene locus. The CDR3 has 15 amino acids. CDR3 residues: CASSKPESSYNEQFF. The CDR3 DNA reads as TGTGCCAGCAGCAAACCAGAGAGCTCCTACAATGAGCAGTTCTTC.

The chain joins TRBV6-5 to TRBJ1-2; D is unclear. The germline CDR1 and CDR2 sequences are MNHEY and SVGAGI. The CDR3 has 13 residues. V was clipped by 2 bases and J by 4 bases, with 8 bases between them. The CDR3 loop is CASSYGRSYGYTF. The CDR3 coding sequence is TGTGCCAGCAGTTACGGGAGGAGCTATGGCTACACCTTC.

This clonotype was counted only a few times. The rearrangement uses TRBV9 and TRBJ1-1, with D unresolved. V lost 2 bases to trimming and J lost 2 bases, with 10 bases between them. Germline lookup yields CDR1 SGDLS and CDR2 YYNGEE. CDR3 length: 14 amino acids. CDR3 nucleotide sequence: TGTGCCAGCAGCGTTGGCAGTACTAACACTGAAGCTTTCTTT. It codes for CASSVGSTNTEAFF.

This clonotype occurred many times. J is TRBJ2-3 and V is TRBV5-1; 7 positions match TRBD1. Trimming at V came to 4 bases and at J to 1 base, leaving 6 bases not matched to a gene. CDR1 SGHRS and CDR2 YFSETQ come from the germline V gene. The CDR3 runs to 15 residues. The CDR3 nucleotides are TGCGCCAGCAGCCTAACAGGGGATGGCACAGATACGCAGTATTTT. Its translation: CASSLTGDGTDTQYF.

This clonotype was detected only a few times. The chain links TRBV3-1 to TRBJ1-5; possibly TRBD1 for D (5 bases). Germline CDR1 and CDR2: LGHDT and YNNKEL (reference sequence). The CDR3 is made up of 14 amino acids. V was cut by 5 bases and J by 7 bases, with 15 bases left in between. Written as DNA, the CDR3 is TGTGCCAGCAGCGGGGGACTGACTCGCCAGCCCCAGCATTTT. Protein product: CASSGGLTRQPQHF.

This sequence joins TRBV5-5 and TRBJ1-5, with a weak D call TRBD1 (5 bases). This CDR3 spans 14 amino acids. Trimming left V 4 bases short and J 6 bases short, with 14 bases between. Germline lookup yields CDR1 SGHKS and CDR2 YYEKEE (reference sequence). CDR3 protein: CASSATVGVQPQHF. In nucleotides, the CDR3 is TGTGCCAGCAGCGCCACGGTAGGGGTTCAGCCCCAGCATTTT.

This clonotype was seen only a few times. The chain joins TRBV6-6 to TRBJ2-2; D gene uncertain. Trimming pared 7 bases from V and 0 bases from J, leaving 9 bases between. CDR1 is MNHNY, CDR2 SVGAGI, per germline (reference sequence). This CDR3 contains 14 residues. In DNA, the CDR3 is TGTGCCAGCAAGGAGATAACGAACACCGGGGAGCTGTTTTTT. Protein: CASKEITNTGELFF.

The chain joins TRBV18 to TRBJ2-1, with 11 bases matching TRBD2. The CDR3 is 15 amino acids. CDR1 KGHSH and CDR2 LQKENI come from the germline V gene. The V gene end was trimmed by 3 bases and the J gene end by 7 bases; junction bases not matched to a gene: 5. CDR3 in amino acids: CASSPMTSGANEQFF. The CDR3 DNA reads TGTGCCAGCTCACCTATGACTAGCGGGGCAAATGAGCAGTTCTTC.

The chain carries TRBV27 and TRBJ2-7; TRBD1 aligns across 8 bases. CDR3 size: 13 residues. The germline gives CDR1 MNHEY, CDR2 SMNVEV (reference sequence). J was trimmed by 3 bases and V by 6 bases; bases with no gene match: 4. The CDR3 protein is CASRDTGGYEQYF. For the CDR3, the DNA is TGTGCCAGCAGAGACACAGGGGGCTACGAGCAGTACTTC.

The sample holds a few counts of this clonotype. The chain employs TRBV10-3 and TRBJ1-2, with 12 bases identical to TRBD1. Germline trimming cut 6 bases from V and 2 bases from J; bases unmatched to any gene: 10. CDR3 length equals 17 residues. Germline CDR1 is ENHRY and CDR2 is SYGVKD. CDR3 coding DNA: TGTGCCATCAGCCACCGGGACAGGGGGCGTAAGAACTATGGCTACACCTTC. Translation gives CAISHRDRGRKNYGYTF.

This clonotype is a singleton in its sample. The chain combines TRBV5-4 with TRBJ2-4; D tentatively fits TRBD1 or TRBD2 (5 bases each). V shed 1 base and J shed 12 bases, with 14 bases lying between them. The CDR3 covers 13 residues. Germline CDR1 SGHNT, CDR2 YYREEE (reference sequence). Here the CDR3 DNA reads TGTGCCAGCAGCTTGTACAATCGGGGCAATCAGTACTTC. Protein product: CASSLYNRGNQYF.

In its sample, this clonotype was seen a few times. The chain employs TRBV4-3 and TRBJ2-1; no clear D gene. The CDR3 runs to 15 residues. The V gene lost 0 bases and the J gene lost 4 bases, with 10 bases spanning the gap. Germline CDR1 LGHNA, CDR2 YSLEER. The CDR3 loop is CASSQDLSYYNEQFF. In DNA form, the CDR3 reads TGCGCCAGCAGCCAAGATTTATCCTATTACAATGAGCAGTTCTTC.

The CDR3 region is CASSFRQGGEAFF. In DNA form, the CDR3 reads TGTGCCAGCAGTTTCCGACAGGGGGGGGAAGCTTTCTTT. This chain uses TRBV12-3 or TRBV12-4 with TRBJ1-1; 9 bases match TRBD1. Trimming removed 3 bases from V and 8 bases from J; junction bases left unmatched: 4. This CDR3 contains 13 residues.

This chain uses TRBV5-4 with TRBJ2-3, with 10 nucleotides matching TRBD2. V trimming: 2 bases; J trimming: 4 bases; junction bases outside the gene matches: 10. Germline loops: CDR1 SGHNT, CDR2 YYREEE (reference sequence). The CDR3 has 17 residues. The CDR3 region has the DNA TGTGCCAGCAGCTTAAGGCGGGCTAGCGGGGGTGCAGATACGCAGTATTTT. Translation gives CASSLRRASGGADTQYF.

The CDR3 sequence: CSALGGQSTYNEQFF. The DNA of the CDR3 is TGCAGTGCGCTTGGGGGACAGTCGACCTACAATGAGCAGTTCTTC. The rearrangement joins TRBV20-1 to TRBJ2-1; 7 nucleotides line up with TRBD1. J lost 2 bases, V lost 6 bases, and 10 bases had no gene match. This CDR3 spans 15 amino acids. The germline CDR1 and CDR2 sequences are DFQATT and SNEGSKA (reference sequence).

This clonotype has just a few counts. This chain uses TRBV15 with TRBJ2-5; D is undetermined. The CDR3 consists of 13 residues. V shed 0 bases and J shed 4 bases, with 6 bases lying between them. The germline CDR1 and CDR2 sequences are LNHNV and YYDKDF (reference sequence). CDR3 coding DNA: TGTGCCACCAGCAGAGATATGGGAGAGACCCAGTACTTC. Its protein product is CATSRDMGETQYF.

The chain employs TRBV7-2 and TRBJ2-7; TRBD1 might be the D (6 bases). The V and J ends lost 5 bases and 6 bases respectively, with 14 bases between them. Germline V CDR1 and CDR2: SGHTA, FQGNSA. CDR3 length: 13 amino acids. In DNA form, the CDR3 reads TGTGCCAGCAGCGTCGACAGGTTCCGCGAGCAGTACTTC. Amino acid sequence: CASSVDRFREQYF. Full variable domain (missing parts from reference TRBV7-2 and TRBJ2-7): GAGVSQSPSNKVTEKGKDVELRCDPISGHTALYWYRQSLGQGLEFLIYFQGNSAPDKSGLPSDRFSAERTGGSVSTLTIQRTQQEDSAVYLCASSVDRFREQYFGPGTRLTVT.

In its sample, this clonotype was seen a few times. The chain couples TRBV5-1 to TRBJ1-6; D remains unclear. Germline loops: CDR1 SGHRS, CDR2 YFSETQ. This CDR3 region has 15 residues. V lost 4 bases to trimming and J lost 7 bases, with 15 bases between them. CDR3 coding DNA: TGCGCCAGCAGCCCGAGTCCCCTCGACAATTCACCCCTCCACTTT. Amino acids: CASSPSPLDNSPLHF.

A few counts support this clonotype. V and J are TRBV6-5 and TRBJ1-1; 7 bases line up with TRBD1. V shed 0 bases and J 7 bases; nucleotides not matched to a gene: 11. Germline V gene lookup returns CDR1 MNHEY and CDR2 SVGAGI. This CDR3 has 16 residues. CDR3 residues: CASSYSSNRGGSEAFF. CDR3 DNA sequence: TGTGCCAGCAGTTACTCTTCCAACAGGGGTGGAAGTGAAGCTTTCTTT.

The chain is built from TRBV6-4 and TRBJ2-2; D perhaps matches TRBD1 (5 bases). The CDR3 has 13 amino acids. Germline V gene data show CDR1 as MRHNA and CDR2 as SNTAGT. V was shortened by 3 bases and J by 3 bases, with 5 bases between the two germline ends. CDR3 nucleotides: TGTGCCAGCAGTGAAGGGGACACCGGGGAGCTGTTTTTT. Protein sequence: CASSEGDTGELFF.